A selection of T cell receptor beta chains follows, all from one sample in a study of blood T cell repertoires in COVID-19. Libraries were prepared by immunoSEQ multiplex PCR; TCRdb keeps only in-frame clonotypes and omits some of them. This table holds around 320,000 clones, around nine tenths found once. The material sequenced was PBMCs or T cells enriched from blood (not recorded which). These receptors all come from a woman in her 50s who had been exposed to COVID-19. The CDR3 runs from the conserved cysteine through the conserved F or W. A D gene is named only where the DNA matches it firmly. Size tells how often a clone was seen (once, few, many) or the class of an expanded clone, and some rows leave it out.

>.|TRBV7-2|TRBJ1-5|.
TGTGCCAGCAGCTTAGAGGGAAGCAGGGTCAAGCCCCAGCATTTT
CASSLEGSRVKPQHF
>.|TRBV12-3/TRBV12-4|TRBJ1-2|.
TGTGCCAGCAGTTTCTTGAGCTATGGCTACACCTTC
CASSFLSYGYTF
>.|TRBV28|TRBJ2-1|once
TGTGCCAGCAGTTCCCCCCGGAACTACAATGTTGAGCAGTTCTTC
CASSSPRNYNVEQFF
>.|TRBV5-1|TRBJ2-3|.
TGCGCCAGCAGCTTGGGAGTTTGGGGCAGCACAGATACGCAGTATTTT
CASSLGVWGSTDTQYF
>TRBD1|TRBV5-1|TRBJ2-3|.
TGCGCCAGCAGCCTACGACAGGGCCTAGATACGCAGTATTTT
CASSLRQGLDTQYF
>.|TRBV5-4|TRBJ1-1|.
TGTGCCAGCAGCTCCGACAGGACTCAGCGAAGGAACACTGAAGCTTTCTTT
CASSSDRTQRRNTEAFF
>TRBD1|TRBV9|TRBJ2-7|.
TGTGCCAGCAGCGTAGGGGGGACAGGGGTCGAGCAGTACTTC
CASSVGGTGVEQYF
>TRBD1|TRBV11-3|TRBJ1-5|.
TGTGCCAGCCGGGAACCGAGCCGGGACAGGGCGTTAGGGCAGCCCCAGCATTTT
CASREPSRDRALGQPQHF
>.|TRBV2|TRBJ1-4|few
TGTGCCAGCAGACACAGGGAGGGGGAAAAACTGTTTTTT
CASRHREGEKLFF
>.|TRBV19|TRBJ1-3|.
TGTGCCAGTAGTCCGTCCGGAAACACCATATATTTT
CASSPSGNTIYF
>.|TRBV27|TRBJ1-5|.
TGTGCCAGCGGACAAGGGCCTCCTGGTTTGGGTCAGCCCCAGCATTTT
CASGQGPPGLGQPQHF
>.|TRBV19|TRBJ2-5|.
TGTGCCAGTAGTATCGGGGGTGGCCAAGAGACCCAGTACTTC
CASSIGGGQETQYF
>TRBD1|TRBV7-6|TRBJ2-6|.
TGTGCCAGCAGCTCTGGGGCCGGGACAGATCCCTCTGGGGCCAACGTCCTGACTTTC
CASSSGAGTDPSGANVLTF
>TRBD2|TRBV4-2|TRBJ2-5|.
TGTGCCAGCAGCCAAGACTCGACTAGCGGGAGTATCGGGTCCCAGTACTTC
CASSQDSTSGSIGSQYF
>.|TRBV28|TRBJ2-2|.
TGTGCCAGCAGCAGTCAAACCGGGGAGCTGTTTTTT
CASSSQTGELFF
>TRBD2|TRBV5-1|TRBJ2-3|.
TGCGCCAGCAGCTTCGAAGCGGGGGGGCCCGCAGATACGCAGTATTTT
CASSFEAGGPADTQYF
>.|TRBV28|TRBJ1-1|.
TGTGCCAGCAGTTCCACGGGACTAGCTTTCTTT
CASSSTGLAFF
>.|TRBV5-1|TRBJ2-3|.
TGCGCCAGCAGCTTGGAACAGGGCACAGATACGCAGTATTTT
CASSLEQGTDTQYF